Each of the 22 T cell receptor beta chains below was sequenced from the same sample in a study of sequential checkpoint blockade in melanoma. Treatment indicated: randomized to nivolumab then ipilimumab (arm A) or the reverse (arm B). Profiling relied on immunoSEQ multiplex PCR, and the TCRdb table lists in-frame clones only, not all of them. The table records 13,000 or so clones, roughly 50% of them present only once. The sequencing used CD8+ T cells sorted from blood (inferred from file names), collected from a patient given nivolumab and ipilimumab in sequence. The source is a human donor with melanoma.

This clone occurred a few times. The CDR3 nucleotides are TGTGCCAGCAGTACAGGGGGAGATGGCTACACCTTC. It codes for CASSTGGDGYTF. The chain employs TRBV6-1 and TRBJ1-2; TRBD1 aligns across 8 bases. Per the germline V gene, CDR1 is MNHNS and CDR2 is SASEGT. The CDR3 runs to 12 residues. J lost 6 bases, V lost 5 bases, and 2 bases had no gene match.

V usage is TRBV27 and J usage is TRBJ2-1, with 9 bases lining up with TRBD2. The germline CDR1 and CDR2 sequences are MNHEY and SMNVEV (reference sequence). The CDR3 is 13 amino acids. V lost 6 bases, J lost 4 bases, and 1 base stayed unmatched. The CDR3 sequence is CASRTSGYNEQFF. The CDR3 coding sequence is TGTGCCAGCAGGACTAGCGGATACAATGAGCAGTTCTTC.

In DNA form, the CDR3 reads TGTGCCAGCAGTTACTCGATGGGGGGGTACACTGAAGCTTTCTTT. Its translation is CASSYSMGGYTEAFF. V is TRBV6-5 and J is TRBJ1-1, with a tentative D call TRBD1 (5 bases). The CDR3 spans 15 residues. V was trimmed by 0 bases and J by 3 bases, leaving 11 bases between them. In germline, CDR1 is MNHEY, CDR2 SVGAGI.

The chain employs TRBV7-6 and TRBJ2-1; 9 bases line up with TRBD2. Germline CDR1 and CDR2: SGHVS and FNYEAQ. The CDR3 covers 14 residues. V trimming: 3 bases; J trimming: 9 bases; junction bases outside the gene matches: 6. CDR3 DNA sequence: TGTGCCAGCAGCTTGGGCGGGAGGGCCGCTGAGCAGTTCTTC. It translates to CASSLGGRAAEQFF.

The CDR3 reads CASRGLLSYEQYF. CDR3 in DNA: TGTGCCAGCAGGGGACTTCTCTCCTACGAGCAGTACTTC. V and J are TRBV28 and TRBJ2-7; a weak D match, TRBD2 (6 bases). This CDR3 is 13 amino acids long. The V gene lost 6 bases and the J gene lost 0 bases, with 9 bases spanning the gap. CDR1 and CDR2 from the germline V gene are MDHEN and SYDVKM.

The DNA of the CDR3 is TGTGCCAGCAGTCTCTCCTACGGCGGCACCGGGGAGCTGTTTTTT. Its translation is CASSLSYGGTGELFF. V is TRBV7-6 and J is TRBJ2-2; D uncertain. The CDR3 is made up of 15 amino acids. Germline assignment: CDR1 SGHVS and CDR2 FNYEAQ. The V gene lost 6 bases and the J gene lost 4 bases, with 15 bases spanning the gap.

J is TRBJ2-7 and V is TRBV2; a possible D gene is TRBD1 (6 bases). The V gene lost 2 bases and the J gene lost 1 base, with 21 bases spanning the gap. The CDR3 runs 18 residues. Germline lookup yields CDR1 SNHLY and CDR2 FYNNEI. The CDR3 nucleotides are TGTGCCAGCAGTGAACCCCTCGCGACAGGTTCTATATCCTACGAGCAGTACTTC. It specifies CASSEPLATGSISYEQYF. Combining the CDR3 with reference TRBV2 and TRBJ2-7 gives the whole variable domain EPEVTQTPSHQVTQMGQEVILRCVPISNHLYFYWYRQILGQKVEFLVSFYNNEISEKSEIFDDQFSVERPDGSNFTLKIRSTKLEDSAMYFCASSEPLATGSISYEQYFGPGTRLTVT.

The chain links TRBV29-1 to TRBJ2-7, with D maybe TRBD2 (5 bases). The CDR3 runs to 15 residues. CDR1 is SQVTM, CDR2 ANQGSEA, per germline. V lost 3 bases to trimming and J lost 2 bases, with 17 bases between them. CDR3 loop: CSVDELEDGAYEQYF. In DNA form, the CDR3 reads TGCAGCGTTGATGAATTGGAGGACGGAGCCTACGAGCAGTACTTC.

This chain links TRBV4-1 with TRBJ2-2, with D hard to call. Germline V gene lookup returns CDR1 MGHRA and CDR2 YSYEKL. The V and J ends lost 2 bases and 5 bases respectively, with 3 bases between them. The CDR3 is made up of 12 amino acids. The CDR3 is CASSQLTGELFF. As DNA, the CDR3 is TGCGCCAGCAGCCAACTGACCGGGGAGCTGTTTTTT.

This clone occurred a few times. J is TRBJ2-1 and V is TRBV6-5; TRBD1 aligns across 8 bases. The V segment lost 8 bases and the J segment 9 bases; nucleotides outside the gene matches: 6. This CDR3 is built from 12 residues. Per the germline V gene, CDR1 is MNHEY and CDR2 is SVGAGI. This CDR3 reads CASFTGGSEQFF. CDR3 nucleotide sequence: TGTGCCAGCTTCACAGGGGGAAGTGAGCAGTTCTTC.

A note on this clone: The junction differs from germline at one of its ends, possibly a read error. This CDR3 is CASSQSAGGNYHTQYF. The CDR3 nucleotides read TGTGCCAGCAGCCAATCAGCGGGGGGGAATTATCATACGCAGTATTTT. V gene TRBV4-1 combines with J gene TRBJ2-3, with TRBD2 matching 10 bases. This CDR3 comprises 16 residues. Germline loops: CDR1 MGHRA, CDR2 YSYEKL.

The gene calls are TRBV13 and TRBJ2-4; D is perhaps TRBD1 (6 bases). CDR1 is PRHDT, CDR2 FYEKMQ, per germline (reference sequence). Between the trimmed V and J ends, which lost 5 bases and 1 base, there was a span of 15 bases. CDR3 size: 16 residues. In DNA form, the CDR3 reads TGTGCCAGCAGCCCCAGGGGTCAGAGTGCCAAAAACATTCAGTACTTC. Protein product: CASSPRGQSAKNIQYF.

The chain has TRBV19 and TRBJ2-3, with D possibly TRBD1 on 5 matching bases. The CDR3 has 16 amino acids. Germline V gene data show CDR1 as LNHDA and CDR2 as SQIVND (reference sequence). V lost 6 bases to trimming and J lost 2 bases, with 18 bases between them. The CDR3 coding sequence is TGTGCCAGTAGAACAGGTACAGCCTGGGACACAGATACGCAGTATTTT. Its protein product is CASRTGTAWDTDTQYF.

This clone occurred a few times. The chain is built from TRBV2 and TRBJ2-2; D is unresolved. Germline values: CDR1 SNHLY, CDR2 FYNNEI. V was trimmed by 3 bases and J by 2 bases, leaving 10 bases between them. The CDR3 is 15 residues long. The CDR3 nucleotides read TGTGCCAGCAGTGATACCCGAGTCAACACCGGGGAGCTGTTTTTT. This codes for CASSDTRVNTGELFF.

This clone turned up a few times. The chain couples TRBV5-1 to TRBJ2-5, with TRBD1 identical over 7 bases. CDR1 is SGHRS, CDR2 YFSETQ, per germline. J was trimmed by 3 bases and V by 4 bases; bases with no gene match: 3. There are 13 residues in the CDR3. The chain's CDR3 is CASSGGQEETQYF. The CDR3 DNA reads as TGCGCCAGCAGCGGAGGACAGGAAGAGACCCAGTACTTC.

This chain joins TRBV12-5 and TRBJ1-1; 9 nucleotides agree with TRBD1. V was pared by 4 bases and J by 1 base, with 7 bases of the junction left unmatched. The CDR3 contains 16 residues. The germline V gene has CDR1 LGHNT and CDR2 FRNRAP. The CDR3 loop reads CASGSTRTGENTEAFF. CDR3 sequence (DNA): TGTGCTAGTGGTTCCACCCGGACAGGGGAGAACACTGAAGCTTTCTTT. Supplemented by reference TRBV12-5 and TRBJ1-1, the full variable domain reads DARVTQTPRHKVTEMGQEVTMRCQPILGHNTVFWYRQTMMQGLELLAYFRNRAPLDDSGMPKDRFSAEMPDATLATLKIQPSEPRDSAVYFCASGSTRTGENTEAFFGQGTRLTVV.

This chain links TRBV4-2 with TRBJ2-7; TRBD2 matches at 7 bases. Trimming cost V 2 bases and J 0 bases; bases outside gene matches: 4. Germline CDR1 LGHNA, CDR2 YNFKEQ. CDR3 length equals 15 residues. The CDR3: CASSQIGTTSYEQYF. DNA for the CDR3: TGTGCCAGCAGCCAAATCGGGACTACCTCCTACGAGCAGTACTTC.

The chain joins TRBV29-1 to TRBJ2-3, with D tentatively TRBD1 (6 bases). The CDR3 covers 13 residues. The V gene lost 4 bases and the J gene lost 2 bases, with 10 bases spanning the gap. Germline V gene lookup returns CDR1 SQVTM and CDR2 ANQGSEA. DNA for the CDR3: TGCAGCGTTGTGCAGGGGACCACAGATACGCAGTATTTT. The encoded protein is CSVVQGTTDTQYF.

V is TRBV9 and J is TRBJ1-6; no clear D gene. This CDR3 comprises 16 residues. In germline, CDR1 is SGDLS, CDR2 YYNGEE. V was trimmed by 3 bases and J by 0 bases, leaving 10 bases between them. CDR3 sequence: CASSARQSSYNSPLHF. The CDR3 bases are TGTGCCAGCAGCGCTCGACAAAGCTCCTATAATTCACCCCTCCACTTT.

The rearrangement links TRBV7-9 to TRBJ2-1; D may be TRBD1 (8 bases). Trimming pared 3 bases from V and 8 bases from J, leaving 23 bases between. The V gene's germline CDR1 is SEHNR and CDR2 FQNEAQ (reference sequence). The CDR3 spans 17 residues. The CDR3 DNA sequence: TGTGCCAGCAGCTTTTCCGACGCAGGGGGCGCGGGGGATGAGCAGTTCTTC. Encoded protein: CASSFSDAGGAGDEQFF. Filled out from reference TRBV7-9 and TRBJ2-1, the complete variable domain reads DTGVSQNPRHKITKRGQNVTFRCDPISEHNRLYWYRQTLGQGPEFLTYFQNEAQLEKSRLLSDRFSAERPKGSFSTLEIQRTEQGDSAMYLCASSFSDAGGAGDEQFFGPGTRLTVL.

The chain uses TRBV18 and TRBJ2-2; tentatively, D is TRBD1 (6 bases). The CDR3 extends over 16 amino acids. Trimming took off 0 bases at V and 7 bases at J, with 15 bases between the two ends. The V gene's germline CDR1 is KGHSH and CDR2 LQKENI. CDR3 nucleotide sequence: TGTGCCAGCTCACCACCTCGAGACAGGTGGTTCGGGGAGCTGTTTTTT. Translation: CASSPPRDRWFGELFF.

V usage is TRBV2 and J usage is TRBJ1-1, with D possibly being TRBD1 (5 bases). Trimming took off 2 bases at V and 0 bases at J, with 10 bases between the two ends. Germline V lookup: CDR1 SNHLY, CDR2 FYNNEI. This CDR3 has 15 amino acids. CDR3 nucleotide sequence: TGTGCCAGCAGTGAATGGCAGGGTATGAACACTGAAGCTTTCTTT. This codes for CASSEWQGMNTEAFF.